Here is one TCR beta chain with its context. These data originate in a study of shared clonotypes between healthy human individuals. The CDR3 has 17 amino acids. Trimming cost V 1 base and J 3 bases; bases outside gene matches: 12. Germline values: CDR1 SGHAT, CDR2 FQNNGV. Clones were sequenced by immunoSEQ multiplex PCR, and TCRdb holds only the in-frame ones, with some missing. The data show approximately 940,000 clones, over 75% seen once. This clonotype was obtained from a young man in good health. The chain uses TRBV11-2 and TRBJ2-7, with TRBD1 identical over 7 bases. What was sequenced was memory CD4+ T cells sorted from blood. Subset here: CD45RA-negative fraction. The CDR3 region is CASSLGLGRGTDYEQYF. DNA for the CDR3: TGTGCCAGCAGCTTAGGATTGGGCAGGGGGACCGACTACGAGCAGTACTTC.